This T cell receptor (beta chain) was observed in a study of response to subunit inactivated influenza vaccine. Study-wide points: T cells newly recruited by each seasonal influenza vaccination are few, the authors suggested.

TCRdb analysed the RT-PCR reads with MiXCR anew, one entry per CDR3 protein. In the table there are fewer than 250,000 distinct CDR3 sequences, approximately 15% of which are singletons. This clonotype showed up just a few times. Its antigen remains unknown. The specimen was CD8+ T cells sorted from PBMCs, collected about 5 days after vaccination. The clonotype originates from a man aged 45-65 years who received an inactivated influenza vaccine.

CDR3 amino acids: CASPTGEGADTQYF. CDR3 bases: TGTGCCAGTCCAACGGGGGAAGGTGCAGATACGCAGTATTTT. The chain uses TRBV28 and TRBJ2-3; tentatively, D is TRBD2 (6 bases). Germline V lookup: CDR1 MDHEN, CDR2 SYDVKM. V was pared by 9 bases and J by 4 bases, with 17 bases between. The length of the CDR3 is 14 residues.